The subject of this entry is one TCR beta chain. Libraries were prepared by immunoSEQ multiplex PCR; TCRdb keeps only in-frame clonotypes and omits some of them. The sample includes over 350,000 clones, 85% to 95% of them seen just once. This entry comes from a study of shared T cell receptors in the human thymus. This CDR3 comprises 13 residues. V was shortened by 1 base and J by 5 bases, with 8 bases between the two germline ends. Germline V gene data show CDR1 as LGHNA and CDR2 as YNFKEQ. This TCR was sampled from a human donor. The chain is built from TRBV4-2 and TRBJ1-2, with a possible D match to TRBD1 (5 bases). The sequencing input was thymocytes. Here the CDR3 reads CASSQVGDYGYTF. DNA of the CDR3: TGTGCCAGCAGCCAAGTGGGGGATTATGGCTACACCTTC.